One sample yielded the 3 T cell receptor beta chains listed below, sequenced in a study of blood T cell repertoires in COVID-19. Measured with immunoSEQ multiplex PCR; TCRdb has only the in-frame clones, and not every one. The profile shows about 180,000 clones, around 83% of them singletons. Sequencing used peripheral blood. The origin of the receptors is a woman in her seventies with COVID-19, enrolled during active disease.

This clone showed up just once. The chain couples TRBV11-1 to TRBJ2-2, with D maybe TRBD1 (5 bases). The V gene's germline CDR1 is SGHAT and CDR2 FQDESV (reference sequence). V gave up 9 bases and J gave up 2 bases, with 7 bases separating them. The CDR3 covers 12 residues. CDR3 in DNA: TGTGCCAGTCAGGGTAACACCGGGGAGCTGTTTTTT. Translating it yields CASQGNTGELFF.

The V gene is TRBV19, the J gene TRBJ2-7, with D possibly being TRBD1 (5 bases). From germline, CDR1 is LNHDA and CDR2 SQIVND (reference sequence). The CDR3 covers 11 residues. Trimming shortened V by 8 bases and J by 3 bases, and 8 bases separated the two germline ends. The CDR3 region is CASAQGYEQYF. The CDR3 DNA follows: TGTGCCAGTGCCCAGGGCTACGAGCAGTACTTC.

The chain is built from TRBV7-9 and TRBJ2-7; 10 bases are a match to TRBD1. Trimming cost V 1 base and J 0 bases; bases outside gene matches: 6. The CDR3 is made up of 17 amino acids. Germline CDR1 is SEHNR and CDR2 is FQNEAQ (reference sequence). In DNA form, the CDR3 reads TGTGCCAGCAGCTTAGGGAGCGGGACAGGGGCCTCCTACGAGCAGTACTTC. This sequence encodes CASSLGSGTGASYEQYF.